A single sample is the source of the 23 T cell receptor beta chains below, sequenced in a study of blood T cells in healthy people across ages (dated by TCRdb to between 2015 and 2017). Library preparation used 5' RACE. The sequencer was an Illumina HiSeq 2500. A second PCR of 7 to 11 cycles was run with a J-beta primer mix and a sample-barcoded 5' primer. The raw public reads went through TCRdb reprocessing: fastp at Q25, MiXCR clone calling, in-frame beta chains kept. Rows are combined by CDR3 protein, so each entry shows the most common genes and DNA. The sample table contains roughly 800,000 distinct CDR3 sequences; only one count was recorded for approximately 25% of them. The top ten constitute 9% to 9.5% of the sample. The same data also contributed to another study, on T cells of mothers and their children.

Sequencing was performed on blood. The receptors shown here come from a boy under 18 in good health.

V is TRBV20-1 and J is TRBJ2-7; D is tentatively TRBD1 or TRBD2 (5 bases each). Germline loops: CDR1 DFQATT, CDR2 SNEGSKA (reference sequence). The length of the CDR3 is 13 residues. V was pared by 6 bases and J by 2 bases, with 14 bases between. The CDR3 region is CSATGTVTYEQYF. The CDR3, as DNA: TGCAGTGCAACCGGGACCGTGACCTACGAGCAGTACTTC.

This clonotype was detected only a few times. The chain uses TRBV3-1 and TRBJ2-1; possible D gene TRBD2, 5 bases. Germline V gives CDR1 LGHDT, CDR2 YNNKEL (reference sequence). The V gene lost 3 bases and the J gene lost 8 bases, with 14 bases spanning the gap. The CDR3 totals 14 residues. This CDR3 reads CASSHVGDGDEQFF. The CDR3 coding sequence is TGTGCCAGCAGCCACGTGGGCGACGGGGATGAGCAGTTCTTC.

There are a few counts of this clonotype. The chain links TRBV12-3 or TRBV12-4 to TRBJ1-2, with a possible D match to TRBD1 (5 bases). This CDR3 has 14 amino acids. V gave up 3 bases and J gave up 1 base, with 9 bases separating them. The CDR3 DNA reads as TGTGCCAGCAGTTTTGGGGGGAATAACTATGGCTACACCTTC. As protein: CASSFGGNNYGYTF.

This clonotype showed up just a few times. The chain joins TRBV6-4 to TRBJ2-1; possibly TRBD1 for D (6 bases). The J call may be in error: the DNA end matches TRBJ2-7 better. Per germline, CDR1 MRHNA and CDR2 SNTAGT. This CDR3 has 16 amino acids. CDR3 amino acids: CASSGTDSARTYEQYF. The DNA of the CDR3 is TGTGCCAGCAGTGGCACGGACAGTGCCCGAACCTACGAGCAGTACTTC.

The rearrangement joins TRBV23-1 to TRBJ2-7; D uncertain. TRBV23-1 belongs to the ORF category, with a function that is uncertain. The CDR3 is 12 amino acids. The V and J ends lost 7 bases and 3 bases respectively, with 10 bases between them. CDR3 loop: CASTRDNYEQYF. CDR3 sequence (DNA): TGCGCCAGCACCCGAGACAACTACGAGCAGTACTTC.

This chain connects TRBV24-1 to TRBJ2-2, with D perhaps matching TRBD1 (6 bases). CDR1 and CDR2 from the germline V gene are KGHDR and SFDVKD. This CDR3 has 15 amino acids. V lost 4 bases to trimming and J lost 7 bases, with 15 bases between them. Written as DNA, the CDR3 is TGTGCCACCAGTGACCCCGGACAGTCATACGGGGAGCTGTTTTTT. It codes for CATSDPGQSYGELFF.

Ten or more counts support this clonotype. This sequence joins TRBV10-3 and TRBJ2-1; 7 positions agree with TRBD2. Per germline, CDR1 ENHRY and CDR2 SYGVKD. This CDR3 comprises 14 residues. With 6 bases clipped from V and 3 bases from J, the junction kept 5 bases outside the gene matches. The CDR3 nucleotides read TGTGCCATCAGGACTAGCAGCGGCTACAATGAGCAGTTCTTC. As protein: CAIRTSSGYNEQFF.

This chain uses TRBV24-1 with TRBJ2-3; D gene uncertain. V dropped 6 bases and J dropped 1 base, with 16 bases sitting between them. Germline CDR1 reads KGHDR; CDR2 reads SFDVKD. The length of the CDR3 is 16 residues. DNA for the CDR3: TGTGCCACCAGTATTGGCCACCAAACTCGCACAGATACGCAGTATTTT. Translation: CATSIGHQTRTDTQYF.

The chain has TRBV3-1 and TRBJ1-4, with D tentatively TRBD1 (5 bases). V lost 4 bases and J lost 8, with 14 bases in between. CDR3 length: 14 residues. Germline loops: CDR1 LGHDT, CDR2 YNNKEL (reference sequence). The CDR3 DNA sequence: TGTGCCAGCAGCCCACAGGATAATGAGGAAAAACTGTTTTTT. It codes for CASSPQDNEEKLFF. The variable domain in full, completed from reference TRBV3-1 and TRBJ1-4, reads DTAVSQTPKYLVTQMGNDKSIKCEQNLGHDTMYWYKQDSKKFLKIMFSYNNKELIINETVPNRFSPKSPDKAHLNLHINSLELGDSAVYFCASSPQDNEEKLFFGSGTQLSVL.

This chain links TRBV12-3 or TRBV12-4 with TRBJ2-3; the match to TRBD2 covers 10 bases. The CDR3 is 15 amino acids. V lost 5 bases to trimming and J lost 5 bases; unmatched junction nucleotides: 7. The CDR3 nucleotides are TGTGCCAGCAGTCCCCCCAGCGGGGGGGTAGATACGCAGTATTTT. Amino acid sequence: CASSPPSGGVDTQYF.

The chain uses TRBV14 and TRBJ1-2, with 9 bases lining up with TRBD1. CDR3 length: 15 residues. Germline V gene sequence: CDR1 SGHDN, CDR2 FVKESK. After removal of 3 bases from V and 4 bases from J, the junction contained 6 bases not matched to a gene. Here the CDR3 DNA reads TGTGCCAGCAGCCACATGGGACAGGGTTTCTATGGCTACACCTTC. This encodes CASSHMGQGFYGYTF.

The V call is TRBV14, the J call TRBJ2-3; 7 nucleotides align to TRBD2. Trimming removed 0 bases from V and 2 bases from J; junction bases left unmatched: 5. Germline CDR1 is SGHDN and CDR2 is FVKESK. This CDR3 region has 16 residues. CDR3 sequence: CASSQEGLPNTDTQYF. The CDR3 nucleotides read TGTGCCAGCAGCCAAGAGGGACTACCAAACACAGATACGCAGTATTTT.

The genes are TRBV7-9 and TRBJ1-1; a weak D match, TRBD1 (6 bases). CDR1 and CDR2 (germline): SEHNR, FQNEAQ (reference sequence). V was pared by 5 bases and J by 5 bases, with 18 bases between. CDR3 length equals 15 residues. CDR3 sequence reads: CASSPRGVAYTEAFF. The CDR3 nucleotides are TGTGCCAGCAGCCCAAGGGGGGTGGCCTATACTGAAGCTTTCTTT. The variable domain in full, with the rest retrieved from reference TRBV7-9 and TRBJ1-1, is DTGVSQNPRHKITKRGQNVTFRCDPISEHNRLYWYRQTLGQGPEFLTYFQNEAQLEKSRLLSDRFSAERPKGSFSTLEIQRTEQGDSAMYLCASSPRGVAYTEAFFGQGTRLTVV.

V and J are TRBV29-1 and TRBJ2-1; 10 nucleotides match TRBD1. V was pared by 6 bases and J by 5 bases, with 4 bases of the junction left unmatched. The CDR3 loop spans 13 amino acids. The germline CDR1 and CDR2 sequences are SQVTM and ANQGSEA. The CDR3 loop reads CSVGTGVNNEQFF. CDR3 nucleotide sequence: TGCAGCGTCGGGACAGGGGTAAACAATGAGCAGTTCTTC.

This clonotype was detected a few times. The chain joins TRBV6-5 to TRBJ1-3; no clear D. Germline V gene lookup returns CDR1 MNHEY and CDR2 SVGAGI. CDR3 length: 17 residues. Trimming pared 0 bases from V and 0 bases from J, leaving 12 bases between. The CDR3, as DNA: TGTGCCAGCAGTTACTCGGTTAGCCGGCTCTCTGGAAACACCATATATTTT. Its protein is CASSYSVSRLSGNTIYF.

V usage is TRBV19 and J usage is TRBJ1-4; D unclear. The V and J ends lost 5 bases and 0 bases respectively, with 7 bases between them. Looked up from germline, CDR1 is LNHDA and CDR2 is SQIVND (reference sequence). The CDR3 is made up of 14 amino acids. Written as DNA, the CDR3 is TGTGCCAGTAGTGATTGGTCAACTAATGAAAAACTGTTTTTT. This sequence encodes CASSDWSTNEKLFF.

Written as DNA, the CDR3 is TGTGCCAGCAGTCGGGGGGGGCCAAGGAACATTCAGTACTTC. Protein sequence: CASSRGGPRNIQYF. The chain links TRBV7-3 to TRBJ2-4; 8 bases line up with TRBD2. Germline V gene data show CDR1 as SGHTA and CDR2 as FQGTGA. With 6 bases clipped from V and 7 bases from J, the junction kept 8 bases outside the gene matches. The CDR3 is made up of 14 amino acids. The variable domain in full, completed from reference TRBV7-3 and TRBJ2-4, reads GAGVSQTPSNKVTEKGKYVELRCDPISGHTALYWYRQSLGQGPEFLIYFQGTGAADDSGLPNDRFFAVRPEGSVSTLKIQRTERGDSAVYLCASSRGGPRNIQYFGAGTRLSVL.

The gene calls are TRBV6-1 and TRBJ2-5, with 7 bases fitting TRBD2. Trimming removed 3 bases from V and 11 bases from J; junction bases left unmatched: 12. Germline lookup yields CDR1 MNHNS and CDR2 SASEGT. The length of the CDR3 is 14 residues. CDR3 protein: CASSEVADHGGQYF. CDR3 sequence (DNA): TGTGCCAGCAGTGAGGTAGCGGACCACGGGGGGCAGTACTTC.

The V call is TRBV20-1, the J call TRBJ2-3, with D perhaps TRBD1 (5 bases). This CDR3 is 16 amino acids long. V dropped 3 bases and J dropped 1 base, with 17 bases sitting between them. The germline V gene has CDR1 DFQATT and CDR2 SNEGSKA (reference sequence). Written as DNA, the CDR3 is TGCAGTGCTAGGCCCCTCAGGGTAGGGCGCACAGATACGCAGTATTTT. It codes for CSARPLRVGRTDTQYF.

This clonotype has more than one count but fewer than ten. The chain employs TRBV6-6 and TRBJ2-6; TRBD1 might be the D (6 bases). The germline V and J ends were trimmed by 5 bases and 0 bases, with 17 bases remaining between them. The CDR3 runs to 18 residues. Germline loops: CDR1 MNHNY, CDR2 SVGAGI (reference sequence). CDR3 sequence (DNA): TGTGCCAGCAGTACTACAGGGCTCGGAGGCTCTGGGGCCAACGTCCTGACTTTC. Translated: CASSTTGLGGSGANVLTF.

This clonotype was seen a few times. The chain couples TRBV29-1 to TRBJ2-1, with D possibly being TRBD1 (5 bases). The CDR3 covers 13 residues. Germline V gene lookup returns CDR1 SQVTM and CDR2 ANQGSEA. V shed 4 bases and J shed 8 bases, with 15 bases lying between them. CDR3 residues: CSVARVKGDEQFF. CDR3 DNA: TGCAGCGTTGCCAGGGTCAAGGGCGATGAGCAGTTCTTC.

This chain links TRBV3-1 with TRBJ2-5; no clear D gene. The CDR3 spans 13 residues. CDR1 and CDR2 (germline): LGHDT, YNNKEL (reference sequence). Trimming took 7 bases from V and 0 from J, leaving 9 bases between them. The CDR3 spells CASTPTNQETQYF. DNA for the CDR3: TGTGCCAGCACCCCGACAAACCAAGAGACCCAGTACTTC.

The chain recombines TRBV7-2 with TRBJ2-6; D gene unclear. From germline, CDR1 is SGHTA and CDR2 FQGNSA. V was trimmed by 3 bases and J by 0 bases, leaving 6 bases between them. This CDR3 is built from 15 residues. The CDR3, as DNA: TGTGCCAGCAGCTTTGAAAGCTCTGGGGCCAACGTCCTGACTTTC. This encodes CASSFESSGANVLTF.